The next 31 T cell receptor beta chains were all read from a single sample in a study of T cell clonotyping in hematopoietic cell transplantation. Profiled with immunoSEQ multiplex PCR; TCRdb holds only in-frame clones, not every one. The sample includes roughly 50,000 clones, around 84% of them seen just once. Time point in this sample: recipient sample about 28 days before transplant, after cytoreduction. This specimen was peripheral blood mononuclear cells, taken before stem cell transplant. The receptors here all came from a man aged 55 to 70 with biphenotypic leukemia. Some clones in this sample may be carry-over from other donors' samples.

This chain's CDR3 is CASRPGLASTDTQYF. The CDR3, as DNA: TGTGCCAGCAGGCCCGGACTAGCGAGCACAGATACGCAGTATTTT. The rearrangement uses TRBV2 and TRBJ2-3; 9 bases align to TRBD2. This CDR3 spans 15 amino acids. Germline CDR1 SNHLY, CDR2 FYNNEI. Trimming removed 6 bases from V and 0 bases from J; junction bases left unmatched: 4.

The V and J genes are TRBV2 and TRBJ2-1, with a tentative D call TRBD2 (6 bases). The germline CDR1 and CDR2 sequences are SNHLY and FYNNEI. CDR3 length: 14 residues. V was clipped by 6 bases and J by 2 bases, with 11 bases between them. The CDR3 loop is CASRGGRTYNEQFF. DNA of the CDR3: TGTGCCAGCAGGGGGGGACGGACCTACAATGAGCAGTTCTTC.

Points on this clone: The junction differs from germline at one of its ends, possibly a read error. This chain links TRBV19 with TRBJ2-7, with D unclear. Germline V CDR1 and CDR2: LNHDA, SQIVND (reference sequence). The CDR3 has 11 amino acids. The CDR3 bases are TGTGCCAGTAGTCCTGGTTACGTGCAGTACTTC. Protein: CASSPGYVQYF.

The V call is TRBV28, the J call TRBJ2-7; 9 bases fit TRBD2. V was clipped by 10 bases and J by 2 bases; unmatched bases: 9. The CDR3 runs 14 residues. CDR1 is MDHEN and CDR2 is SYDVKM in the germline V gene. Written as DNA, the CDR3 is TGTGCCACCGAAGGAGCGGGAGGTGCCTACGAGCAGTACTTC. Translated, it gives CATEGAGGAYEQYF. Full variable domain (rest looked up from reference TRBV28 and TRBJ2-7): DVKVTQSSRYLVKRTGEKVFLECVQDMDHENMFWYRQDPGLGLRLIYFSYDVKMKEKGDIPEGYSVSREKKERFSLILESASTNQTSMYLCATEGAGGAYEQYFGPGTRLTVT.

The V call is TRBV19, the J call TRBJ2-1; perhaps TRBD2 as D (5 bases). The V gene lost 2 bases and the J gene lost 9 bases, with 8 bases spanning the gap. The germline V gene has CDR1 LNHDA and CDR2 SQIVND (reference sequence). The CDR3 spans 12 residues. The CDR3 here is CASSILAGEQFF. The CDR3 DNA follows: TGTGCCAGTAGTATATTGGCGGGTGAGCAGTTCTTC.

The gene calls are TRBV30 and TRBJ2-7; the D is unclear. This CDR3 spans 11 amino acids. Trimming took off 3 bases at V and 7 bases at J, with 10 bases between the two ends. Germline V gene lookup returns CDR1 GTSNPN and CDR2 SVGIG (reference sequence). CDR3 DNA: TGTGCCTGGAGGACCTACGAGGAGCAGTACTTC. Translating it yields CAWRTYEEQYF.

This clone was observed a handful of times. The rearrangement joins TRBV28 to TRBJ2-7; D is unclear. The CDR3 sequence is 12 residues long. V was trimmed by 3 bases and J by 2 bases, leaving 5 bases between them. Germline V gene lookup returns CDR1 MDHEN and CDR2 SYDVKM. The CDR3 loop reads CASSFSTYEQYF. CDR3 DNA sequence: TGTGCCAGCAGTTTTTCCACCTACGAGCAGTACTTC.

The CDR3 sequence is CASSLGGFQETGELFF. Here the CDR3 DNA reads TGTGCCAGCAGCTTGGGCGGTTTTCAGGAGACCGGGGAGCTGTTTTTT. This rearrangement joins TRBV5-4 to TRBJ2-2, with D unresolved. V lost 0 bases and J 5 bases, leaving 14 bases between the germline ends. CDR1 is SGHNT and CDR2 is YYREEE in the germline V gene (reference sequence). CDR3 length: 16 residues. Together with reference TRBV5-4 and TRBJ2-2, the CDR3 gives the full variable domain: ETGVTQSPTHLIKTRGQQVTLRCSSQSGHNTVSWYQQALGQGPQFIFQYYREEENGRGNFPPRFSGLQFPNYSSELNVNALELDDSALYLCASSLGGFQETGELFFGEGSRLTVL.

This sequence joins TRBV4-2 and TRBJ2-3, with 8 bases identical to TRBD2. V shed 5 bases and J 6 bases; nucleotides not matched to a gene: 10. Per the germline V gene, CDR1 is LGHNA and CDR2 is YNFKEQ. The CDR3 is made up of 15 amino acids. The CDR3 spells CASSVGAGERDTQYF. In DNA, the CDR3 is TGTGCCAGCAGCGTAGGAGCGGGAGAGCGTGATACGCAGTATTTT.

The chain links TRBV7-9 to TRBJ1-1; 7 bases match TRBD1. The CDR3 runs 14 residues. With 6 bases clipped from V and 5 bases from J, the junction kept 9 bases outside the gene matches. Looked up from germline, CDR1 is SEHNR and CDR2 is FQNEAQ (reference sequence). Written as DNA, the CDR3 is TGTGCCAGCAGTCAATTTACACAGGGGACTGAAGCTTTCTTT. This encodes CASSQFTQGTEAFF.

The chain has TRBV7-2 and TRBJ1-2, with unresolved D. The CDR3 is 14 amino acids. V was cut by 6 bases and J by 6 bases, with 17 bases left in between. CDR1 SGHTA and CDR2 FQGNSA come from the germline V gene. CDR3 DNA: TGTGCCAGCAGATCTATGACGGTAGGAGATGGCTACACCTTC. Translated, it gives CASRSMTVGDGYTF.

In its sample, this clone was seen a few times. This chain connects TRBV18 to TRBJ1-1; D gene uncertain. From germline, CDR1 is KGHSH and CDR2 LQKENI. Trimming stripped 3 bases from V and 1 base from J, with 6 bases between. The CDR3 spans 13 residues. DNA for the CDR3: TGTGCCAGCTCACCTGAGTCGAACACTGAAGCTTTCTTT. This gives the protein CASSPESNTEAFF.

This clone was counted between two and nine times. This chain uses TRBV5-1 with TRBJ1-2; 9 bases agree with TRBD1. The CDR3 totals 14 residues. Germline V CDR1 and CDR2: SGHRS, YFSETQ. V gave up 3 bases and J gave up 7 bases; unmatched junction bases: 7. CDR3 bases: TGCGCCAGCAGCTCCGGACAGGGGTTACGTGGCTACACCTTC. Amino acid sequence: CASSSGQGLRGYTF.

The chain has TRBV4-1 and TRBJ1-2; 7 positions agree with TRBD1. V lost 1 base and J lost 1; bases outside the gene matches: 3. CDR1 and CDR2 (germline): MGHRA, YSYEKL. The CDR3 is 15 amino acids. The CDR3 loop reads CASSQGYRGNYGYTF. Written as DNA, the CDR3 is TGCGCCAGCAGCCAAGGGTACAGGGGTAACTATGGCTACACCTTC.

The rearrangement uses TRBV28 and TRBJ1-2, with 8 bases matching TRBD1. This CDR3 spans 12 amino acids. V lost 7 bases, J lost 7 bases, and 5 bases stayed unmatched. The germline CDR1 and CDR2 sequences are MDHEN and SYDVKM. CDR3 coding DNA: TGTGCCAGCATTAACAGGGGGACTGGCTACACCTTC. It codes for CASINRGTGYTF.

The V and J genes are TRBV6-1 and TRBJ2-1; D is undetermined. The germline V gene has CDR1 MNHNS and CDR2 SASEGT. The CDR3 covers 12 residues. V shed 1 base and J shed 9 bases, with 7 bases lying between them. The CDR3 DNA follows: TGTGCCAGCAGTGAAGTTTCAACTGAGCAGTTCTTC. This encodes CASSEVSTEQFF.

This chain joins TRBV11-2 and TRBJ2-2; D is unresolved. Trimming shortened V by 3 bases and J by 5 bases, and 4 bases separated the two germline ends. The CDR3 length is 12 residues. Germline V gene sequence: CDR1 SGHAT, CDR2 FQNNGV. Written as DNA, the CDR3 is TGTGCCAGCAGCTTGGGAACCGGGGAGCTGTTTTTT. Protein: CASSLGTGELFF.

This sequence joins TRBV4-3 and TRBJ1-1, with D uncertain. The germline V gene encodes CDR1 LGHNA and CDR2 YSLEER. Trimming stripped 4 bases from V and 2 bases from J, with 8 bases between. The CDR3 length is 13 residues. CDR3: CASSLGLNTEAFF. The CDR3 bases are TGCGCCAGCAGCCTAGGTCTCAACACTGAAGCTTTCTTT.

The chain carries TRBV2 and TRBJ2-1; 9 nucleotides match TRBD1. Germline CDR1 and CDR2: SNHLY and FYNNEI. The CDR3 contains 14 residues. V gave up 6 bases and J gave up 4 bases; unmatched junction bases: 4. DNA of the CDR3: TGTGCCAGCAGAGGGACAGGGACATACAATGAGCAGTTCTTC. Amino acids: CASRGTGTYNEQFF.

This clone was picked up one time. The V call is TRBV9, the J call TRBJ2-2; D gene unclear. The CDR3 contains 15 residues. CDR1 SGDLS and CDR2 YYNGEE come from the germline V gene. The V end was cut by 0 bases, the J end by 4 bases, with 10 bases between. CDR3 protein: CASSVAPGGTGELFF. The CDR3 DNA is TGTGCCAGCAGCGTAGCTCCGGGCGGCACCGGGGAGCTGTTTTTT.

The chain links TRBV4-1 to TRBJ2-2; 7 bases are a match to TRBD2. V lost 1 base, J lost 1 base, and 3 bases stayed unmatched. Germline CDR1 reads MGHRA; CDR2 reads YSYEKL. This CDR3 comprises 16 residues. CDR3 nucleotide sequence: TGCGCCAGCAGCCAAGGCCTAGCGGAGAACACCGGGGAGCTGTTTTTT. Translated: CASSQGLAENTGELFF.

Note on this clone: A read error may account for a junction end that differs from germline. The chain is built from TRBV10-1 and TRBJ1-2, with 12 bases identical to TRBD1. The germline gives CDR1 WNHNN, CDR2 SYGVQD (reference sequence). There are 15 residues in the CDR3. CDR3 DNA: TGCGCCAGCAGCTCATCCGGGACAGGGGGCGACCAGGTCAACTTC. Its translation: CASSSSGTGGDQVNF.

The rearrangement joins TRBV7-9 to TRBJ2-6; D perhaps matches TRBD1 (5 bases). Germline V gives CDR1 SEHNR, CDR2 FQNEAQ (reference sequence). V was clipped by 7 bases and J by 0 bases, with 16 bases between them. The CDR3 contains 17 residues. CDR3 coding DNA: TGTGCCAGCACCGTGTCCTTCCAGGGCTCTGGGGCCAACGTCCTGACTTTC. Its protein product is CASTVSFQGSGANVLTF. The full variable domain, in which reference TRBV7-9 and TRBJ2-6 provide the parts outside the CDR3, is DTGVSQNPRHKITKRGQNVTFRCDPISEHNRLYWYRQTLGQGPEFLTYFQNEAQLEKSRLLSDRFSAERPKGSFSTLEIQRTEQGDSAMYLCASTVSFQGSGANVLTFGAGSRLTVL.

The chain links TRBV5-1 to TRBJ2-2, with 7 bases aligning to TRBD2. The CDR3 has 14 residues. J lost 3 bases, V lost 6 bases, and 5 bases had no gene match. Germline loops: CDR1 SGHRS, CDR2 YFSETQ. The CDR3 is CASNWAGDTGELFF. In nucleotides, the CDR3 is TGCGCCAGCAACTGGGCGGGAGACACCGGGGAGCTGTTTTTT.

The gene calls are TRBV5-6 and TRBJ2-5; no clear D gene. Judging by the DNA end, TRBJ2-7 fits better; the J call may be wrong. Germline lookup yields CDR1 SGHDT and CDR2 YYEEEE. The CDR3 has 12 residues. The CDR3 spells CASSLSGYEQYF. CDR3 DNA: TGTGCCAGCAGCTTGTCTGGCTACGAGCAGTACTTC.

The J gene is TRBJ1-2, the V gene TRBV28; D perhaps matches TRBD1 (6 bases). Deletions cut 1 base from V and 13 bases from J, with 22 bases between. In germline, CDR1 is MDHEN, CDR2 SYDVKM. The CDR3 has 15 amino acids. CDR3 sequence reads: CASSLSIEPGAGGTF. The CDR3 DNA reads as TGTGCCAGCAGTTTATCCATTGAGCCAGGGGCGGGGGGCACCTTC.

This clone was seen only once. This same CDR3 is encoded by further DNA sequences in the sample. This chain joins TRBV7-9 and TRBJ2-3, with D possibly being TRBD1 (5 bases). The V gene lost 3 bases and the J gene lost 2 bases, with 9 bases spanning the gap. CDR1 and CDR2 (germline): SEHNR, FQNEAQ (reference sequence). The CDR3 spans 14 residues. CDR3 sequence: CASSFTGNTDTQYF. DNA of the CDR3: TGTGCCAGCAGCTTCACAGGAAACACAGATACGCAGTATTTT.

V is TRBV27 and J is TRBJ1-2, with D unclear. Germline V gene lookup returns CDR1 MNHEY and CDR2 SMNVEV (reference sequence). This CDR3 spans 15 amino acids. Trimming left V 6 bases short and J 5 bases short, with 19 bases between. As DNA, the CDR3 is TGTGCCAGCAGCCAAACCCCCGAGGCTGGATATGGCTACACCTTC. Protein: CASSQTPEAGYGYTF.

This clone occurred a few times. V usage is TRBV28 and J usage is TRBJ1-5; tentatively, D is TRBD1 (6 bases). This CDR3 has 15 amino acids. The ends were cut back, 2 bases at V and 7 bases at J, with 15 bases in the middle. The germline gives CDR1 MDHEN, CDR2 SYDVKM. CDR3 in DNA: TGTGCCAGCAGTTTAGGGGGAGGGGGAGGACAGCCCCAGCATTTT. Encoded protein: CASSLGGGGGQPQHF.

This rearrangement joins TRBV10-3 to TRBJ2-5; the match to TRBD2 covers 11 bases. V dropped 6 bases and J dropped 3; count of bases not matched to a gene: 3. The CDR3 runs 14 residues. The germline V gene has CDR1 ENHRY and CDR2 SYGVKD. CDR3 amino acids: CAIRGGLAEETQYF. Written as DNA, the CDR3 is TGTGCCATCAGGGGGGGACTAGCGGAAGAGACCCAGTACTTC.

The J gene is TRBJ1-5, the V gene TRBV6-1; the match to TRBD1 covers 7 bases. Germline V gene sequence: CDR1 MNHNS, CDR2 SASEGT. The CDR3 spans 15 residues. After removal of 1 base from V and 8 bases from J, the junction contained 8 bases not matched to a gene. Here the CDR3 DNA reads TGTGCCAGCAGTGAAGGACAGGGCGGGTATGAGCCCCAGCATTTT. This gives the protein CASSEGQGGYEPQHF.